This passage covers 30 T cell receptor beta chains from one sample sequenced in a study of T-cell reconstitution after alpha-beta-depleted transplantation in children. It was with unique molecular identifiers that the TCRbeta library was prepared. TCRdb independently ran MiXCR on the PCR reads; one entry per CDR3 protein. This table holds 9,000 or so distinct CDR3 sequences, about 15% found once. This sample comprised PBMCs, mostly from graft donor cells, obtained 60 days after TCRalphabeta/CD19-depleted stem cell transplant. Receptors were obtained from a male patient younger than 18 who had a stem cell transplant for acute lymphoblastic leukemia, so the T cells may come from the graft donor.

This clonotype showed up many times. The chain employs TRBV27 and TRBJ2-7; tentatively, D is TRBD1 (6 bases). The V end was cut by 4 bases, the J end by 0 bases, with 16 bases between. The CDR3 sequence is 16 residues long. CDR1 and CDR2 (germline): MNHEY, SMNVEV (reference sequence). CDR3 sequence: CASSSLPGDFSYEQYF. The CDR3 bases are TGTGCCAGCAGTTCCCTTCCAGGGGATTTCTCCTACGAGCAGTACTTC.

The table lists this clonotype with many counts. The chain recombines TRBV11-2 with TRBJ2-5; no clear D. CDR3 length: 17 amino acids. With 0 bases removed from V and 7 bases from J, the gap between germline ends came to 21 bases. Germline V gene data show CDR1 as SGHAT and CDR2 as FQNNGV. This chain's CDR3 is CASSLEGMMAVVGTQYF. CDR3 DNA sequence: TGTGCCAGCAGCTTAGAAGGAATGATGGCGGTGGTTGGGACCCAGTACTTC. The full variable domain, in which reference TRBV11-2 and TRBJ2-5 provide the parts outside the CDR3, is EAGVAQSPRYKIIEKRQSVAFWCNPISGHATLYWYQQILGQGPKLLIQFQNNGVVDDSQLPKDRFSAERLKGVDSTLKIQPAKLEDSAVYLCASSLEGMMAVVGTQYFGPGTRLLVL.

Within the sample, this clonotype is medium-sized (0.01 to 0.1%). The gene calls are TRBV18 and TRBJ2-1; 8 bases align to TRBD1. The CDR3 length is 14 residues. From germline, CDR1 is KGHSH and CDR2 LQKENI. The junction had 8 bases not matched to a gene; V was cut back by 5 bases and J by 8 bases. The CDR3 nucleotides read TGTGCCAGCTCATGGACAGGGAAAGGCTATGAGCAGTTCTTC. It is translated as CASSWTGKGYEQFF.

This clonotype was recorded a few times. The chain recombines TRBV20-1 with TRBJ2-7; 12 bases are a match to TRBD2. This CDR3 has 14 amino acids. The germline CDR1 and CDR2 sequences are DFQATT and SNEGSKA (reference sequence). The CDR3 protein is CSPTSGGPTYEQYF. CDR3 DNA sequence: TGCAGCCCTACTAGCGGGGGGCCCACCTACGAGCAGTACTTC.

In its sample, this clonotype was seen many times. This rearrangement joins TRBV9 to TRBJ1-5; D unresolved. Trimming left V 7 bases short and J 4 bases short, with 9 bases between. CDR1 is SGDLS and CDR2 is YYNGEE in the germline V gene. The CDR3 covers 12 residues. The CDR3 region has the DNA TGTGCCAGCGGAAAACGGAATCAGCCCCAGCATTTT. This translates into CASGKRNQPQHF.

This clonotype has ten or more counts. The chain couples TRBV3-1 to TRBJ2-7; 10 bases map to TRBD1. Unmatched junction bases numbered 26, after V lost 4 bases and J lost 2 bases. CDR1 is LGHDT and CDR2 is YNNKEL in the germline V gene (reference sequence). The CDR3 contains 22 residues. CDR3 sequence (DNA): TGTGCCAGCAGCCTCAATACAGGGCTGGGGACAGGGGTTCCCGGGAGCCCCTACGAGCAGTACTTC. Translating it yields CASSLNTGLGTGVPGSPYEQYF.

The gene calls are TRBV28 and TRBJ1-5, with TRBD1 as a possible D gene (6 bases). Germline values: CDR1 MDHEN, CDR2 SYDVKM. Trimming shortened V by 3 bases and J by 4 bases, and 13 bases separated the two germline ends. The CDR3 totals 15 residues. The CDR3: CASSFLGGPNQPQHF. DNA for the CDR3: TGTGCCAGCAGTTTCCTGGGGGGGCCTAATCAGCCCCAGCATTTT.

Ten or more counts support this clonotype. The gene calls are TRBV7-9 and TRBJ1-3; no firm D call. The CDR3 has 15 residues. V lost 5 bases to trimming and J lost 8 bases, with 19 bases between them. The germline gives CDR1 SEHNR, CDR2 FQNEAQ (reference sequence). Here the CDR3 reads CASSHVMTTGDTIYF. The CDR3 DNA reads TGTGCCAGCAGCCATGTGATGACGACCGGGGACACCATATATTTT.

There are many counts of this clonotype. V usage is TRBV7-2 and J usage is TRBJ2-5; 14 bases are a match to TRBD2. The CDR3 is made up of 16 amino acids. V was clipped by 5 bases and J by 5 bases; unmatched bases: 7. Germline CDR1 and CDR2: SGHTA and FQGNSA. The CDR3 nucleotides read TGTGCCAGCAGCCCCCGGACTAGCGGGAGGAAGGAGACCCAGTACTTC. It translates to CASSPRTSGRKETQYF.

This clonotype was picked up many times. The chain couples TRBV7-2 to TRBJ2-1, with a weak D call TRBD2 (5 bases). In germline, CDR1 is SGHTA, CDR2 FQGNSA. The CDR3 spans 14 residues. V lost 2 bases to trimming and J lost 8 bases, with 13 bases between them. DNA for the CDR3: TGTGCCAGCAGCTTATTCTCACTAGTCGATGAGCAGTTCTTC. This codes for CASSLFSLVDEQFF.

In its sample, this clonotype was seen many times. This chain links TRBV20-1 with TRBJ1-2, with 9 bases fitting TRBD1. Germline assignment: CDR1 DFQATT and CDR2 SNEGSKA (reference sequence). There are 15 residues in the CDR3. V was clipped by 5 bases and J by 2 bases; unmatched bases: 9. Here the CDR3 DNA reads TGCAGTGCTTCCCCTTATACAGGGGGCAACTATGGCTACACCTTC. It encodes CSASPYTGGNYGYTF.

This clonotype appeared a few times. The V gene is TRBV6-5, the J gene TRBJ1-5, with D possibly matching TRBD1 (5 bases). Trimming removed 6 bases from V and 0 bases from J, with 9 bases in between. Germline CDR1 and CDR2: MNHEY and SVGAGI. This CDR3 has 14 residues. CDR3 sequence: CASRPDSSNQPQHF. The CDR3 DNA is TGTGCCAGCAGACCCGACAGTAGCAATCAGCCCCAGCATTTT.

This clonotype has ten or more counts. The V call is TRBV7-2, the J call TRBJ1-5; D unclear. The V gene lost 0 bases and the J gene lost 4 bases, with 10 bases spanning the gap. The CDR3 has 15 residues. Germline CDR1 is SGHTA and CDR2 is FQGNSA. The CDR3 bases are TGTGCCAGCAGCTTAGCAAGAGGAGGTAATCAGCCCCAGCATTTT. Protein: CASSLARGGNQPQHF.

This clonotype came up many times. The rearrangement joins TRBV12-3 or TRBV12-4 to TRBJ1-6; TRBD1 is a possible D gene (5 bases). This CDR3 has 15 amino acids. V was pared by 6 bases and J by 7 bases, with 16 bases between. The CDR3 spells CASRAQGRWNSPLHF. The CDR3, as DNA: TGTGCCAGCAGGGCTCAGGGACGGTGGAATTCACCCCTCCACTTT.

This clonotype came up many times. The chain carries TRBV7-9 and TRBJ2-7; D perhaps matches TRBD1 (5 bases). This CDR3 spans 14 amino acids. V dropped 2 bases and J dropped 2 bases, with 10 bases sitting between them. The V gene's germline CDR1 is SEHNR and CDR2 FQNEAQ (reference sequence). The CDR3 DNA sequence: TGTGCCAGCAGCTTAACAGGATCGACCTACGAGCAGTACTTC. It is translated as CASSLTGSTYEQYF. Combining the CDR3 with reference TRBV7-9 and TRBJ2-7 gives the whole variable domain DTGVSQNPRHKITKRGQNVTFRCDPISEHNRLYWYRQTLGQGPEFLTYFQNEAQLEKSRLLSDRFSAERPKGSFSTLEIQRTEQGDSAMYLCASSLTGSTYEQYFGPGTRLTVT.

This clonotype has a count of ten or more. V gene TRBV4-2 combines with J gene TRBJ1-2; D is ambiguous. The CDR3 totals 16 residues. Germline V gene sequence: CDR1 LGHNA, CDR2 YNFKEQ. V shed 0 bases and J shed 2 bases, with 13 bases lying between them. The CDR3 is CASSQEQDILNYGYTF. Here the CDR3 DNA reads TGTGCCAGCAGCCAAGAGCAAGACATACTGAACTATGGCTACACCTTC.

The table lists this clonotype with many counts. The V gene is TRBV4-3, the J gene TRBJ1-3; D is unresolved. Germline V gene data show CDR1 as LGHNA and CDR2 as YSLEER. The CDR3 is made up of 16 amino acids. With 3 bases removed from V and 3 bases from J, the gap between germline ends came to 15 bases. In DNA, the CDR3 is TGCGCCAGCAGCCAGAGGCCGATGGGCTTTGGAAACACCATATATTTT. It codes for CASSQRPMGFGNTIYF.

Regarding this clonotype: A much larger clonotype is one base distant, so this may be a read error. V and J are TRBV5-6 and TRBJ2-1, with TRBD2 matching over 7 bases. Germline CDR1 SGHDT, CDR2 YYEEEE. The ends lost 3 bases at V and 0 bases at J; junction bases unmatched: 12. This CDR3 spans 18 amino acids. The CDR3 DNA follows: TGTGCCAGCAGCTCCAGGAGTCTAGCGGTCAGCTCCTACAATGAGCAGTTCTTC. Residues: CASSSRSLAVSSYNEQFF. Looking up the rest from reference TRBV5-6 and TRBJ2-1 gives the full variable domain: DAGVTQSPTHLIKTRGQQVTLRCSPKSGHDTVSWYQQALGQGPQFIFQYYEEEERQRGNFPDRFSGHQFPNYSSELNVNALLLGDSALYLCASSSRSLAVSSYNEQFFGPGTRLTVL.

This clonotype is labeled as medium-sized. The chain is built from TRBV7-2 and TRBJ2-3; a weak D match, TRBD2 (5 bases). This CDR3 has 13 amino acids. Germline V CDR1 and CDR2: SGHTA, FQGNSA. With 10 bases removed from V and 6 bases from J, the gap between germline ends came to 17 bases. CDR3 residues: CATTREARDTQYF. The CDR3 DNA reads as TGTGCCACTACACGGGAAGCGAGGGATACGCAGTATTTT. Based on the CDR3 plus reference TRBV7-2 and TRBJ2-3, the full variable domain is GAGVSQSPSNKVTEKGKDVELRCDPISGHTALYWYRQSLGQGLEFLIYFQGNSAPDKSGLPSDRFSAERTGGSVSTLTIQRTQQEDSAVYLCATTREARDTQYFGPGTRLTVL.

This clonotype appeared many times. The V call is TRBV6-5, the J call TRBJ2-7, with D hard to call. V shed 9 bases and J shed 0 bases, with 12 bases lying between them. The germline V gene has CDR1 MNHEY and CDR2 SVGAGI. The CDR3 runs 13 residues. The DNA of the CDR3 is TGTGCCAGTTACGCGGTAGGCTCCTACGAGCAGTACTTC. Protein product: CASYAVGSYEQYF.

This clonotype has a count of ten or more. CDR3 in DNA: TGCGCCAGCAGTAGGCCAGCCGGGACAGGGTACACCGGGGAGCTGTTTTTT. This translates into CASSRPAGTGYTGELFF. The chain carries TRBV5-1 and TRBJ2-2; 9 positions agree with TRBD1. This CDR3 has 17 amino acids. Germline loops: CDR1 SGHRS, CDR2 YFSETQ. V lost 5 bases and J lost 3; bases outside the gene matches: 11.

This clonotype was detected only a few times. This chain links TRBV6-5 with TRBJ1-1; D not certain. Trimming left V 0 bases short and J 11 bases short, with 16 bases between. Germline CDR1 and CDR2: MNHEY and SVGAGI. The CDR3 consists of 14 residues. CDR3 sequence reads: CASSYSGWSGNAFF. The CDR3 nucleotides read TGTGCCAGCAGTTACTCGGGTTGGTCCGGGAACGCTTTCTTT.

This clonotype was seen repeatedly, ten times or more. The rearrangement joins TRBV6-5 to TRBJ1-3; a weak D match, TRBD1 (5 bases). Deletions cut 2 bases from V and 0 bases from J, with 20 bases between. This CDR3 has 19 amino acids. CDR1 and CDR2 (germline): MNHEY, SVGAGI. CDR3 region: CASSYGLIRAGGSGNTIYF. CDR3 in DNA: TGTGCCAGCAGTTACGGGTTAATCCGAGCCGGGGGCTCTGGAAACACCATATATTTT.

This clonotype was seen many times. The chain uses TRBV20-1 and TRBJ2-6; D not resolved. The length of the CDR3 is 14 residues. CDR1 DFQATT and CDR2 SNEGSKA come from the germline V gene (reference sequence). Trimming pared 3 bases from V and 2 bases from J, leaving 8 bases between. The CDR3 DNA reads TGCAGTGCTAGTCAAGGGACTGGGGCCAACGTCCTGACTTTC. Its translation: CSASQGTGANVLTF.

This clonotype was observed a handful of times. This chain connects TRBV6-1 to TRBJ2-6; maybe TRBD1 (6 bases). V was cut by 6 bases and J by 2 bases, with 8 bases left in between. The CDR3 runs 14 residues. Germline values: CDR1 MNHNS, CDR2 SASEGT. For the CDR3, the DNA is TGTGCCAGCAGCAACAGGGCTGGGGCCAACGTCCTGACTTTC. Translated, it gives CASSNRAGANVLTF.

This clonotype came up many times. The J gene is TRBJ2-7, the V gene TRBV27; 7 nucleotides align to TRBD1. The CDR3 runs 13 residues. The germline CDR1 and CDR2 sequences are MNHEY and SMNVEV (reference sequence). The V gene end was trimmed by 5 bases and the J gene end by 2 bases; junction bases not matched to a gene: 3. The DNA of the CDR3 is TGTGCCAGCAGTCTAAGGGGGCCCTACGAGCAGTACTTC. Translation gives CASSLRGPYEQYF.

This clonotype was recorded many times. DNA of the CDR3: TGCGCCAGCAGCTTGGGGGGCCACCATTTAAATTACAATGAGCAGTTCTTC. Amino acid sequence: CASSLGGHHLNYNEQFF. V usage is TRBV5-1 and J usage is TRBJ2-1, with D possibly being TRBD1 (5 bases). Trimming removed 0 bases at V and 4 bases at J, with 17 bases between. The CDR3 runs 17 residues. Per germline, CDR1 SGHRS and CDR2 YFSETQ.

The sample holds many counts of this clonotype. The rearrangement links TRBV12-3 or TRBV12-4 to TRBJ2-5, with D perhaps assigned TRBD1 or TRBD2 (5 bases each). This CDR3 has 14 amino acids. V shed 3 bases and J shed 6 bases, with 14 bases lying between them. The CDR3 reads CASSFGGSGKTQYF. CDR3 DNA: TGTGCCAGCAGTTTTGGGGGAAGTGGGAAGACCCAGTACTTC.

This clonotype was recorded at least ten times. The CDR3 spells CASSAGPLGTEAFF. DNA of the CDR3: TGTGCCAGCAGCGCGGGACCCCTGGGCACTGAAGCTTTCTTT. The chain links TRBV7-2 to TRBJ1-1, with a possible D match to TRBD1 (5 bases). V lost 5 bases and J lost 4, with 14 bases in between. Germline CDR1 is SGHTA and CDR2 is FQGNSA. The CDR3 length is 14 residues.

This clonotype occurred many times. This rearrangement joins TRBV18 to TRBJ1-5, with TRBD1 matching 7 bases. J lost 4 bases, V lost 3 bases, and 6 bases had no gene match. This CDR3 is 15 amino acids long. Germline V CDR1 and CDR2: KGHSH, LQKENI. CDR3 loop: CASSPGTVTNQPQHF. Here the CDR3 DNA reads TGTGCCAGCTCACCGGGGACAGTTACTAATCAGCCCCAGCATTTT.